One sample yielded the 32 T cell receptor beta chains listed below, sequenced in a study of blood T cells in healthy people across ages. Together with a sample-barcoded 5' primer, a J-beta primer mix was included in a second PCR lasting about 7 to 12 cycles. MiXCR, run by TCRdb on the 5' RACE reads, gives a single entry per CDR3 protein. This table has 750,000 to 1,000,000 distinct CDR3 sequences, under 35% appearing once. The sample was also linked to a second study, of T cells of mothers and their children.

The sequencing input was blood. The receptor source for this set is a woman aged 40 to 50 in good health.

This clonotype was picked up many times. The chain joins TRBV7-6 to TRBJ2-6; no clear D gene. Between the trimmed V and J ends, which lost 8 bases and 0 bases, there was a span of 2 bases. The CDR3 sequence is 12 residues long. Germline CDR1 reads SGHVS; CDR2 reads FNYEAQ. The CDR3 region is CASHSGANVLTF. CDR3 coding DNA: TGTGCCAGCCACTCTGGGGCCAACGTCCTGACTTTC.

The chain is built from TRBV12-3 or TRBV12-4 and TRBJ1-1; 10 bases map to TRBD1. Losses at the gene ends were 5 bases for V and 5 bases for J; bases not matched to a gene: 8. CDR3 length equals 15 residues. CDR3 residues: CASSRDRGGGTEAFF. The CDR3 region has the DNA TGTGCCAGCAGTCGGGACAGGGGAGGGGGGACTGAAGCTTTCTTT.

J is TRBJ2-5 and V is TRBV3-1; 10 nucleotides agree with TRBD2. Trimming removed 4 bases from V and 2 bases from J; junction bases left unmatched: 13. The CDR3 extends over 18 amino acids. Germline loops: CDR1 LGHDT, CDR2 YNNKEL (reference sequence). The CDR3 nucleotides read TGTGCCAGCAGCCCCCCTCTCCGAATAGCGGGGGGACAAGAGACCCAGTACTTC. This encodes CASSPPLRIAGGQETQYF.

This clonotype has more than one count but fewer than ten. J is TRBJ1-2 and V is TRBV7-9; TRBD1 is a possible D gene (6 bases). V lost 8 bases to trimming and J lost 1 base, with 11 bases between them. The CDR3 has 13 residues. CDR1 and CDR2 from the germline V gene are SEHNR and FQNEAQ (reference sequence). CDR3 amino acids: CASRRQDNYGYTF. The CDR3 DNA reads TGTGCCAGCCGACGACAGGATAACTATGGCTACACCTTC.

This chain links TRBV7-2 with TRBJ1-1, with D perhaps matching TRBD1 (6 bases). Germline-derived CDR1 and CDR2 are SGHTA and FQGNSA. V was shortened by 3 bases and J by 10 bases, with 24 bases between the two germline ends. The CDR3 is made up of 16 amino acids. The CDR3 nucleotides read TGTGCCAGCAGCTTGGCCGCTGAGTTTGGGGGGCGGGGAGCTTTCTTT. It encodes CASSLAAEFGGRGAFF.

There are many counts of this clonotype. The chain carries TRBV3-1 and TRBJ1-5; the D gene is possibly TRBD1 (6 bases). Germline CDR1 reads LGHDT; CDR2 reads YNNKEL (reference sequence). This CDR3 spans 14 amino acids. Trimming stripped 6 bases from V and 4 bases from J, with 13 bases between. The CDR3 sequence: CASSTGWGNQPQHF. CDR3 in DNA: TGTGCCAGCAGTACAGGGTGGGGAAATCAGCCCCAGCATTTT.

The chain combines TRBV7-2 with TRBJ2-3; 10 bases align to TRBD1. The CDR3 is 13 amino acids. After removal of 8 bases from V and 6 bases from J, the junction contained 5 bases not matched to a gene. CDR1 and CDR2 (germline): SGHTA, FQGNSA. The chain's CDR3 is CASGQGEWDTQYF. CDR3 in DNA: TGTGCCAGCGGACAGGGGGAGTGGGATACGCAGTATTTT.

The chain uses TRBV15 and TRBJ2-2, with 9 bases identical to TRBD1. In germline, CDR1 is LNHNV, CDR2 YYDKDF (reference sequence). J gave up 2 bases and V 4 bases, and 2 bases lay outside the gene matches. The CDR3 sequence is 15 residues long. Written as DNA, the CDR3 is TGTGCCACCAGCAAGGACAGGGGAAACACCGGGGAGCTGTTTTTT. It is translated as CATSKDRGNTGELFF.

DNA of the CDR3: TGTGCCAGCAGTTCCGACAGGTTTACCGGGACTACGGCCTACGAGCAGTACTTC. Its protein product is CASSSDRFTGTTAYEQYF. J is TRBJ2-7 and V is TRBV28; tentatively, D is TRBD2 (7 bases). Trimming removed 4 bases at V and 2 bases at J, with 24 bases between. The CDR3 spans 18 residues. Germline loops: CDR1 MDHEN, CDR2 SYDVKM.

This clonotype was seen ten or more times. Compared with germline, one end of the junction differs, possibly owing to a read error. The chain links TRBV7-3 to TRBJ2-1; D is uncertain. Germline CDR1 and CDR2: SGHTA and FQGTGA. This CDR3 is 12 amino acids long. Here the CDR3 reads CASSSGENEQFF. The CDR3 nucleotides read TGTGCTAGCAGCTCAGGAGAAAATGAGCAGTTCTTC.

This chain connects TRBV28 to TRBJ1-6; 10 bases are a match to TRBD1. Germline CDR1 MDHEN, CDR2 SYDVKM. The ends lost 3 bases at V and 7 bases at J; junction bases unmatched: 3. CDR3 length: 15 residues. CDR3 region: CASSFLGQGNSPLHF. The CDR3 coding sequence is TGTGCCAGCAGTTTCCTGGGACAGGGGAATTCACCCCTCCACTTT.

This clonotype was seen at least ten times. The rearrangement joins TRBV5-1 to TRBJ2-7; D is tentatively TRBD1 or TRBD2 (6 bases each). V lost 0 bases and J 3 bases, leaving 13 bases between the germline ends. Germline CDR1 and CDR2: SGHRS and YFSETQ. This CDR3 has 15 residues. The chain's CDR3 is CASSLEGGYGYEQYF. CDR3 nucleotides: TGCGCCAGCAGCTTGGAAGGGGGGTATGGCTACGAGCAGTACTTC.

This clonotype was recorded many times. The chain combines TRBV6-6 with TRBJ1-1, with D hard to call. Germline CDR1 is MNHNY and CDR2 is SVGAGI (reference sequence). Trimming pared 5 bases from V and 1 base from J, leaving 5 bases between. CDR3 size: 12 residues. The chain's CDR3 is CASSNGNTEAFF. The CDR3 nucleotides read TGTGCCAGCAGTAATGGGAACACTGAAGCTTTCTTT.

This rearrangement joins TRBV5-1 to TRBJ2-7; D might be TRBD1 (6 bases). CDR3 size: 16 residues. Per the germline V gene, CDR1 is SGHRS and CDR2 is YFSETQ. V shed 5 bases and J shed 0 bases, with 18 bases lying between them. DNA of the CDR3: TGCGCCAGCAGACCTTTCGCGGAGACAGGCTCCTACGAGCAGTACTTC. This encodes CASRPFAETGSYEQYF.

This clonotype was detected ten times or more. V gene TRBV20-1 combines with J gene TRBJ2-5, with 9 bases matching TRBD2. The ends lost 6 bases at V and 4 bases at J; junction bases unmatched: 6. The CDR3 has 13 residues. Germline CDR1 reads DFQATT; CDR2 reads SNEGSKA (reference sequence). CDR3 sequence reads: CSAPLSGGETQYF. The CDR3 nucleotides read TGCAGTGCCCCCCTTAGCGGGGGAGAGACCCAGTACTTC.

The gene calls are TRBV7-2 and TRBJ2-7; a possible D gene is TRBD1 (6 bases). There are 13 residues in the CDR3. The V end lost 8 bases, the J end lost 1 base, and 12 bases lay between the germline ends. CDR1 is SGHTA and CDR2 is FQGNSA in the germline V gene. DNA of the CDR3: TGTGCCAGCGGCGAGGACAGATCCTACGAGCAGTACTTC. Translating gives CASGEDRSYEQYF.

This clonotype was found a few times. CDR3 in amino acids: CASSTWESGYTF. The CDR3, as DNA: TGTGCCAGCAGCACCTGGGAGTCGGGCTACACCTTC. The rearrangement uses TRBV28 and TRBJ1-2; D unclear. In germline, CDR1 is MDHEN, CDR2 SYDVKM. With 6 bases removed from V and 8 bases from J, the gap between germline ends came to 13 bases. This CDR3 has 12 residues.

The sample holds a few counts of this clonotype. The genes are TRBV19 and TRBJ1-1; D perhaps matches TRBD1 (6 bases). Looked up from germline, CDR1 is LNHDA and CDR2 is SQIVND (reference sequence). CDR3 length: 14 amino acids. Trimming cost V 6 bases and J 0 bases, with 11 bases left between them. CDR3: CASSPGAMNTEAFF. For the CDR3, the DNA is TGTGCCAGTAGCCCAGGGGCGATGAACACTGAAGCTTTCTTT.

This clonotype was picked up a small number of times. V is TRBV6-5 and J is TRBJ2-2; D remains ambiguous. CDR3 length: 15 amino acids. Germline V gives CDR1 MNHEY, CDR2 SVGAGI. Trimming stripped 2 bases from V and 3 bases from J, with 10 bases between. The DNA for the CDR3 is TGTGCCAGCAGTTACGGAAGGGCCTACACCGGGGAGCTGTTTTTT. This gives the protein CASSYGRAYTGELFF.

A note on this clonotype: Given a much more abundant clone one base away, this may be a read error. The chain is built from TRBV15 and TRBJ2-7; D unclear. CDR3 length: 17 amino acids. Trimming cost V 1 base and J 7 bases, with 23 bases left between them. Per germline, CDR1 LNHNV and CDR2 YYDKDF (reference sequence). This CDR3 is CATSRALIGFSYNEQYF. The CDR3 DNA reads as TGTGCCACCAGCAGAGCTTTGATAGGATTTTCCTACAATGAGCAGTACTTC. Filled out from reference TRBV15 and TRBJ2-7, the complete variable domain reads DAMVIQNPRYQVTQFGKPVTLSCSQTLNHNVMYWYQQKSSQAPKLLFHYYDKDFNNEADTPDNFQSRRPNTSFCFLDIRSPGLGDTAMYLCATSRALIGFSYNEQYFGPGTRLTVT.

The chain carries TRBV28 and TRBJ2-3, with a possible D match to TRBD1 (6 bases). CDR3 size: 14 residues. CDR1 is MDHEN and CDR2 is SYDVKM in the germline V gene. V lost 7 bases, J lost 4 bases, and 15 bases lay in between. The CDR3 spells CASKGQGAADTQYF. The CDR3 DNA reads as TGTGCCAGCAAGGGACAAGGGGCAGCAGATACGCAGTATTTT.

V gene TRBV20-1 combines with J gene TRBJ2-7; 10 nucleotides align to TRBD2. The germline V gene has CDR1 DFQATT and CDR2 SNEGSKA (reference sequence). This CDR3 is built from 14 residues. V was pared by 5 bases and J by 3 bases, with 7 bases of the junction left unmatched. The CDR3 coding sequence is TGCAGTGCTCCTGGACTAGCGGATAACTACGAGCAGTACTTC. It encodes CSAPGLADNYEQYF.

Regarding this clonotype: One base away lies a much larger clone, so this may be a sequencing read error. The chain uses TRBV7-2 and TRBJ2-5; 11 bases fit TRBD2. The J call may be mistaken, given a closer DNA end match to TRBJ2-7. Germline values: CDR1 SGHTA, CDR2 FQGNSA. The CDR3 contains 16 residues. The CDR3 protein is CACSSSRLAGTYEQYF. The CDR3 coding sequence is TGTGCCTGCAGCTCTAGTAGACTAGCGGGGACATACGAGCAGTACTTC.

This clonotype was recorded a few times. The chain joins TRBV5-1 to TRBJ2-5; TRBD2 might be the D (6 bases). Trimming left V 0 bases short and J 5 bases short, with 11 bases between. CDR3 size: 14 residues. Germline V gene lookup returns CDR1 SGHRS and CDR2 YFSETQ. CDR3 coding DNA: TGCGCCAGCAGCTTGGTGGTGGGGAGGGAGACCCAGTACTTC. Protein sequence: CASSLVVGRETQYF.

The V call is TRBV12-3 or TRBV12-4, the J call TRBJ1-1; D remains ambiguous. V lost 3 bases to trimming and J lost 8 bases, with 10 bases between them. The CDR3 is 12 residues long. Here the CDR3 reads CASSFRLGEAFF. Written as DNA, the CDR3 is TGTGCCAGCAGTTTCCGCCTCGGGGAAGCTTTCTTT.

The V and J genes are TRBV4-2 and TRBJ2-3; D is possibly TRBD2 (6 bases). V was trimmed by 0 bases and J by 4 bases, leaving 14 bases between them. This CDR3 spans 16 amino acids. Germline V gene sequence: CDR1 LGHNA, CDR2 YNFKEQ. Here the CDR3 reads CASSQDMAGEADTQYF. The DNA of the CDR3 is TGTGCCAGCAGCCAAGATATGGCCGGGGAGGCAGATACGCAGTATTTT.

In its sample, this clonotype was seen a few times. V gene TRBV4-3 combines with J gene TRBJ1-2; 11 bases map to TRBD1. Trimming cost V 1 base and J 8 bases; bases outside gene matches: 6. The germline CDR1 and CDR2 sequences are LGHNA and YSLEER. The CDR3 is 15 amino acids. The CDR3 loop is CASSQGTGGARGYTF. The CDR3 DNA follows: TGCGCCAGCAGCCAAGGGACAGGGGGCGCGAGGGGCTACACCTTC.

V is TRBV6-5 and J is TRBJ2-5; tentative D call: TRBD1 (5 bases). Trimming left V 7 bases short and J 7 bases short, with 19 bases between. The CDR3 sequence is 14 residues long. The germline V gene has CDR1 MNHEY and CDR2 SVGAGI. CDR3 DNA: TGTGCCAGCAACCAAGGAAGGGGCCGCGGGACCCAGTACTTC. This gives the protein CASNQGRGRGTQYF.

This clonotype was detected many times. The rearrangement links TRBV5-5 to TRBJ1-1; the D is unclear. This CDR3 spans 14 amino acids. V lost 0 bases and J 1 base, leaving 7 bases between the germline ends. The germline V gene encodes CDR1 SGHKS and CDR2 YYEKEE (reference sequence). The CDR3 DNA is TGTGCCAGCAGCTTGGTACCGGGGAACACTGAAGCTTTCTTT. Translating it yields CASSLVPGNTEAFF.

This chain connects TRBV5-1 to TRBJ1-2; D uncertain. From germline, CDR1 is SGHRS and CDR2 YFSETQ. Trimming removed 0 bases at V and 8 bases at J, with 20 bases between. CDR3 length: 16 residues. This chain's CDR3 is CASSLARNGLSGGYTF. The CDR3 nucleotides read TGCGCCAGCAGCTTGGCCAGGAACGGACTCTCGGGGGGCTACACCTTC.

The sample holds one count of this clonotype. The rearrangement links TRBV7-6 to TRBJ2-5; D is unresolved. Germline V CDR1 and CDR2: SGHVS, FNYEAQ. V was clipped by 4 bases and J by 11 bases, with 14 bases between them. The CDR3 contains 12 residues. CDR3 in amino acids: CASSSRLNEQYF. The DNA for the CDR3 is TGTGCCAGCAGCTCCCGCCTGAATGAGCAGTACTTC.

This chain joins TRBV24-1 and TRBJ2-5, with 7 bases matching TRBD2. Germline V gene lookup returns CDR1 KGHDR and CDR2 SFDVKD. The CDR3 covers 18 residues. With 5 bases clipped from V and 2 bases from J, the junction kept 16 bases outside the gene matches. This CDR3 reads CATSGCSLLTGGQETQYF. DNA of the CDR3: TGTGCCACCAGTGGCTGTTCTCTTCTGACGGGAGGACAAGAGACCCAGTACTTC.